These 24 T cell receptor beta chains came from one sample sequenced in a study of cytomegalovirus exposure and HLA in healthy donors. Primers included in the PCR were 60 Vbeta and 13 Jbeta primers. The data were produced by immunoSEQ multiplex PCR, yet TCRdb's version contains in-frame clones alone and is incomplete. The sample consists of some 44,000 clones, 75% to 90% of them appearing once. The sample taken for sequencing was PBMCs. These TCRs come from a woman aged 40 to 50 in good health and CMV-seropositive.

The chain couples TRBV5-5 to TRBJ2-7; D is possibly TRBD2 (5 bases). The CDR3 loop spans 13 amino acids. The germline CDR1 and CDR2 sequences are SGHKS and YYEKEE (reference sequence). Trimming took off 8 bases at V and 2 bases at J, with 14 bases between the two ends. CDR3 bases: TGTGCCAGTTTGGGCGGGCAGACCTACGAGCAGTACTTC. Translating it yields CASLGGQTYEQYF.

The CDR3, as DNA: TGTGCCAGCTCACCCAGTGGAGATACGCAGTATTTT. Its protein product is CASSPSGDTQYF. The chain combines TRBV18 with TRBJ2-3; no reliable D call. Germline V lookup: CDR1 KGHSH, CDR2 LQKENI. V was trimmed by 3 bases and J by 5 bases, leaving 6 bases between them. The CDR3 contains 12 residues.

The chain has TRBV7-9 and TRBJ1-4; D perhaps matches TRBD1 (6 bases). The CDR3 extends over 16 amino acids. V lost 5 bases and J 4 bases, leaving 17 bases between the germline ends. Per germline, CDR1 SEHNR and CDR2 FQNEAQ (reference sequence). In DNA, the CDR3 is TGTGCCAGCAGCCCCCCGGGGGGCCTGATTAATGAAAAACTGTTTTTT. This gives the protein CASSPPGGLINEKLFF.

The chain employs TRBV29-1 and TRBJ1-3; D is ambiguous. Germline V CDR1 and CDR2: SQVTM, ANQGSEA. CDR3 length: 16 residues. V dropped 4 bases and J dropped 2 bases, with 18 bases sitting between them. The CDR3 region has the DNA TGCAGCGTTGCGGCGGAGAGGTCTGCGGCTGGAAACACCATATATTTT. Its protein product is CSVAAERSAAGNTIYF.

The chain joins TRBV5-1 to TRBJ2-5, with D tentatively TRBD2 (6 bases). V lost 4 bases, J lost 4 bases, and 14 bases lay in between. Germline loops: CDR1 SGHRS, CDR2 YFSETQ. The CDR3 loop spans 14 amino acids. The CDR3 DNA sequence: TGCGCCAGCAGCCGACTAGAGGGTGTAGAGACCCAGTACTTC. This sequence encodes CASSRLEGVETQYF.

The chain has TRBV2 and TRBJ1-4; D uncertain. This CDR3 region has 15 residues. Trimming pared 5 bases from V and 8 bases from J, leaving 18 bases between. Germline values: CDR1 SNHLY, CDR2 FYNNEI. The CDR3 DNA sequence: TGTGCCAGCAGTCCCTCGACGGGGAGGGAAGAAAAACTGTTTTTT. Its protein is CASSPSTGREEKLFF.

This sequence joins TRBV5-1 and TRBJ2-2, with 9 bases matching TRBD2. Trimming cost V 4 bases and J 1 base; bases outside gene matches: 2. The CDR3 has 15 amino acids. Germline CDR1 and CDR2: SGHRS and YFSETQ. The CDR3 region is CASSPTSGNTGELFF. The CDR3 DNA reads as TGCGCCAGCAGCCCGACTAGCGGGAACACCGGGGAGCTGTTTTTT.

This chain connects TRBV9 to TRBJ2-7, with 9 nucleotides matching TRBD1. This CDR3 has 14 amino acids. The junction had 6 bases not matched to a gene; V was cut back by 2 bases and J by 6 bases. Germline values: CDR1 SGDLS, CDR2 YYNGEE. The CDR3 DNA sequence: TGTGCCAGCAGCGTCGGACAGGGGTCCCGCGAGCAGTACTTC. As protein: CASSVGQGSREQYF. The variable domain in full, with the rest retrieved from reference TRBV9 and TRBJ2-7, is DSGVTQTPKHLITATGQRVTLRCSPRSGDLSVYWYQQSLDQGLQFLIQYYNGEERAKGNILERFSAQQFPDLHSELNLSSLELGDSALYFCASSVGQGSREQYFGPGTRLTVT.

The chain combines TRBV4-2 with TRBJ2-5, with no clear D. Trimming left V 4 bases short and J 5 bases short, with 8 bases between. Germline V gene data show CDR1 as LGHNA and CDR2 as YNFKEQ. This CDR3 region has 12 residues. The CDR3 is CASSPIGETQYF. For the CDR3, the DNA is TGTGCCAGCAGCCCTATCGGGGAGACCCAGTACTTC.

The J gene is TRBJ1-2, the V gene TRBV15; 10 bases are shared with TRBD1. CDR3 size: 13 residues. Germline assignment: CDR1 LNHNV and CDR2 YYDKDF (reference sequence). V shed 0 bases and J 8 bases; nucleotides not matched to a gene: 0. CDR3 nucleotide sequence: TGTGCCACCAGCAGAGAGACAGGGGGCGGCTACACCTTC. Its protein is CATSRETGGGYTF.

The chain employs TRBV7-9 and TRBJ1-1, with D hard to call. CDR3 length equals 16 residues. V lost 0 bases and J 4 bases, leaving 15 bases between the germline ends. CDR1 and CDR2 from the germline V gene are SEHNR and FQNEAQ (reference sequence). The CDR3 loop reads CASSLARSSFSTEAFF. The CDR3 nucleotides are TGTGCCAGCAGCTTAGCGCGGTCCAGTTTTAGCACTGAAGCTTTCTTT.

This chain links TRBV19 with TRBJ2-1; no firm D call. The V end was cut by 10 bases, the J end by 0 bases, with 7 bases between. The CDR3 length is 12 residues. Per germline, CDR1 LNHDA and CDR2 SQIVND (reference sequence). CDR3 bases: TGTGCCACGACATTCTCCTACAATGAGCAGTTCTTC. It yields the protein CATTFSYNEQFF.

This sequence joins TRBV7-6 and TRBJ1-4; D might be TRBD1 (5 bases). The V end lost 1 base, the J end lost 2 bases, and 8 bases lay between the germline ends. Germline CDR1 reads SGHVS; CDR2 reads FNYEAQ. The CDR3 loop spans 15 amino acids. The CDR3 nucleotides are TGTGCCAGCAGCTTAGACCAGGGTACTAATGAAAAACTGTTTTTT. It yields the protein CASSLDQGTNEKLFF. Together with reference TRBV7-6 and TRBJ1-4, the CDR3 gives the full variable domain: GAGVSQSPRYKVTKRGQDVALRCDPISGHVSLYWYRQALGQGPEFLTYFNYEAQQDKSGLPNDRFSAERPEGSISTLTIQRTEQRDSAMYRCASSLDQGTNEKLFFGSGTQLSVL.

The genes are TRBV5-6 and TRBJ2-7, with TRBD1 identical over 9 bases. CDR3 length: 15 residues. V trimming: 4 bases; J trimming: 4 bases; junction bases outside the gene matches: 9. CDR1 SGHDT and CDR2 YYEEEE come from the germline V gene. The CDR3 sequence is CASSTGQGRWYEQYF. CDR3 DNA: TGTGCCAGCAGCACCGGACAGGGGAGGTGGTACGAGCAGTACTTC.

V and J are TRBV19 and TRBJ1-1; TRBD1 might be the D (6 bases). Per the germline V gene, CDR1 is LNHDA and CDR2 is SQIVND (reference sequence). V was pared by 9 bases and J by 2 bases, with 13 bases between. The CDR3 has 13 residues. The CDR3 spells CASTQGRNTEAFF. The CDR3 DNA reads TGTGCCAGCACACAGGGTCGTAACACTGAAGCTTTCTTT.

The V gene is TRBV28, the J gene TRBJ1-5, with no clear D. V lost 7 bases and J lost 2, with 15 bases in between. Germline-derived CDR1 and CDR2 are MDHEN and SYDVKM. The CDR3 length is 15 residues. DNA for the CDR3: TGTGCCAGCACCAGTAGGAATGAGGGCAATCAGCCCCAGCATTTT. It encodes CASTSRNEGNQPQHF.

The J gene is TRBJ2-5, the V gene TRBV2; D is undetermined. The CDR3 totals 11 residues. The V end was cut by 8 bases, the J end by 4 bases, with 8 bases between. Germline-derived CDR1 and CDR2 are SNHLY and FYNNEI. The CDR3 nucleotides read TGTGCCAGCCTTAGTGCAGAGACCCAGTACTTC. Protein product: CASLSAETQYF.

The chain is built from TRBV6-4 and TRBJ2-3, with 7 bases lining up with TRBD2. J lost 4 bases, V lost 6 bases, and 7 bases had no gene match. This CDR3 is 14 amino acids long. CDR1 MRHNA and CDR2 SNTAGT come from the germline V gene. CDR3 sequence reads: CASRREPGSDTQYF. In nucleotides, the CDR3 is TGTGCCAGCAGGCGGGAGCCTGGGTCAGATACGCAGTATTTT.

The rearrangement links TRBV5-1 to TRBJ2-7; 8 bases line up with TRBD2. Germline V gives CDR1 SGHRS, CDR2 YFSETQ. V lost 0 bases, J lost 7 bases, and 3 bases stayed unmatched. The CDR3 loop spans 13 amino acids. CDR3 region: CASSLVVAGEQYF. As DNA, the CDR3 is TGCGCCAGCAGCTTGGTAGTAGCGGGAGAGCAGTACTTC.

V gene TRBV7-9 combines with J gene TRBJ1-1, with 7 bases lining up with TRBD1. The V and J ends lost 5 bases and 1 base, in that order; junction bases with no gene match: 4. The V gene's germline CDR1 is SEHNR and CDR2 FQNEAQ (reference sequence). The CDR3 length is 14 residues. The CDR3 nucleotides read TGTGCCAGCAGCCAGGGACAGAGGAACACTGAAGCTTTCTTT. Amino acid sequence: CASSQGQRNTEAFF.

CDR3 loop: CASSVLAASYEQYF. CDR3 nucleotides: TGTGCCAGTAGTGTACTAGCGGCTTCCTACGAGCAGTACTTC. This chain uses TRBV19 with TRBJ2-7, with 8 bases that match TRBD2. The CDR3 totals 14 residues. Germline CDR1 LNHDA, CDR2 SQIVND (reference sequence). The V segment lost 5 bases and the J segment 1 base; nucleotides outside the gene matches: 4.

This chain connects TRBV7-2 to TRBJ2-3; D unresolved. Per germline, CDR1 SGHTA and CDR2 FQGNSA. This CDR3 is built from 14 residues. Trimming pared 1 base from V and 2 bases from J, leaving 7 bases between. CDR3 amino acids: CASSLGWATDTQYF. The CDR3 nucleotides read TGTGCCAGCAGCTTAGGTTGGGCCACAGATACGCAGTATTTT.

The chain combines TRBV2 with TRBJ2-2; TRBD2 is a possible D gene (6 bases). V was cut by 7 bases and J by 0 bases, with 12 bases left in between. This CDR3 has 15 residues. Germline lookup yields CDR1 SNHLY and CDR2 FYNNEI. CDR3 nucleotide sequence: TGTGCCAGCATGGGAGGTGAATCGAACACCGGGGAGCTGTTTTTT. Protein: CASMGGESNTGELFF.

The chain employs TRBV19 and TRBJ2-7; the D gene is possibly TRBD1 (6 bases). The V gene's germline CDR1 is LNHDA and CDR2 SQIVND (reference sequence). This CDR3 contains 13 residues. V was cut by 9 bases and J by 2 bases, with 14 bases left in between. The CDR3 DNA is TGTGCCAGCAGGGGCCCTTCTACCTACGAGCAGTACTTC. Its translation is CASRGPSTYEQYF.